A selection of T cell receptor beta chains follows, all from one sample in a study. Each CDR3 protein is one row after TCRdb ran MiXCR on the 5' RACE reads. Of approximately 11,000 distinct CDR3 sequences in the sample, around a quarter are singletons; the top ten hold around 3.2%. Sequencing was performed on Tregs sorted from a lymph node. The receptors originated from a female donor with breast cancer. The conserved cysteine and the conserved F or W are not part of the CDR3 here. Rows give clone size only sometimes, using once, few, many, or a class for an expanded clone.

v_gene	abundance	j_gene	len	CDR3aa
TRBV20-1	medium-sized	TRBJ2-1	13	SAPTRGREYNEQF
TRBV6-1	medium-sized	TRBJ1-4	12	ASRRIGTNEKLF
TRBV9	medium-sized	TRBJ1-5	12	ASSVDGSNQPQH
TRBV9	medium-sized	TRBJ2-7	13	ASSVDVGPSYEQY
TRBV12-3/TRBV12-4	many	TRBJ1-4	13	ASSFSQGGNEKLF
TRBV4-1	.	TRBJ1-2	11	ASSPDRGYSYT
TRBV7-9	few	TRBJ1-1	15	AGSYFWDWGVVTEAF
TRBV20-1	.	TRBJ2-1	16	SARRITSGRAGANEQF
TRBV28	few	TRBJ2-5	12	ASSLTRGGLTQY
TRBV11-2	.	TRBJ2-2	12	ASSLVRSAGELF
TRBV20-1	.	TRBJ2-2	13	SARSSGRADGELF
TRBV14	.	TRBJ2-2	13	ASSHPLGITGELF
TRBV12-3/TRBV12-4	many	TRBJ1-1	14	ASSAGWVGGNTEAF
TRBV5-1	.	TRBJ2-3	12	ASNLASSTDTQY
TRBV25-1	many	TRBJ1-2	10	ASSPQGAGYT
TRBV5-1	many	TRBJ2-1	14	ASSLASGFSYNEQF